The source of this T cell receptor beta chain is a study of blood T cells in healthy people across ages. The study's findings and limits: Long-lived donors carried more naive CD4+ cells and greater diversity than aged donors.

Per sample, a minimum of 6 million PBMCs were isolated. Only a few counts were recorded for this clonotype. No antigen is known for it. CDR1 and CDR2 (germline): LNHDA, SQIVND (reference sequence). With 2 bases removed from V and 4 bases from J, the gap between germline ends came to 14 bases. The CDR3 consists of 15 residues. Next came a second PCR, run for roughly 6 to 11 cycles, which used a sample-barcoded 5' primer along with a J-beta primer mix. Sequencing of every sample gave 3 million or more CDR3-containing paired-end reads. In TCRdb, the 5' RACE reads were re-called with MiXCR into one record per CDR3 protein. This sample has 500,000 to 600,000 distinct CDR3 sequences; about 26% occur once, and the top ten carry about 18%.

The sequence was obtained from a woman in her 70s in good health. The sample was blood. The chain combines TRBV19 with TRBJ1-1; no reliable D call. CDR3 protein: CASSIRVLVGTEAFF. CDR3 in DNA: TGTGCCAGTAGTATAAGGGTGCTCGTAGGCACTGAAGCTTTCTTT.